This T cell receptor (beta chain) was profiled in a study of human T cells and chemical hapten exposure. Study findings and constraints: Following DPC sensitization, TCRs present above 1 in 1000 frequency showed no change. Expanded TCRs were compared with controls, and the expanded TCRs formed significantly more large CDR3 similarity clusters.

The table lists this clonotype with many counts. Its antigen remains unknown. V gave up 1 base and J gave up 0 bases, with 8 bases separating them. The germline gives CDR1 SGHKS, CDR2 YYEKEE (reference sequence). The CDR3 length is 16 residues. Unique molecular identifiers were attached to individual cDNA molecules during library preparation. TCRdb used MiXCR to reprocess the RACE reads, holding one entry per CDR3 protein. The sample lists 95,000 or so distinct CDR3 sequences, roughly an eighth occurring once. Time point meaning: patch test 2, 6 weeks after DPC sensitization. Treatment in this sample: therapeutic diphenylcyclopropenone sensitization with weekly scalp DPC.

The receptor was isolated from a woman aged 40 to 55 with alopecia areata. Some clones in this sample may be carry-over from other donors' samples. The gene calls are TRBV5-5 and TRBJ2-6; D gene ambiguous. The sequenced sample was whole blood, obtained in connection with sensitization to the hapten diphenylcyclopropenone (DPC). The CDR3 sequence: CASSLRANSGANVLTF. For the CDR3, the DNA is TGTGCCAGCAGCTTGCGGGCCAACTCTGGGGCCAACGTCCTGACTTTC.